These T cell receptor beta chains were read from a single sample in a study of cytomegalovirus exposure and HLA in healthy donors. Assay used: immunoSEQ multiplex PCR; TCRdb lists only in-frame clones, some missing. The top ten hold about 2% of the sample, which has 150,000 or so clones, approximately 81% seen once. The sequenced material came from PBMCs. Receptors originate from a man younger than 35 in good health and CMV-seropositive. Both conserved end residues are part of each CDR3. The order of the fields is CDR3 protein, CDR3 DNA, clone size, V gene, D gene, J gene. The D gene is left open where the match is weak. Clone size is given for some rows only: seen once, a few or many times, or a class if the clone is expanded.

CDR3 protein: CASSLESRVVGPADYGYTF; CDR3 DNA: TGTGCCAGCAGCCTAGAATCTCGGGTAGTCGGCCCGGCGGACTATGGCTACACCTTC; clone size: NA; V gene: TRBV11-3; D gene: NA; J gene: TRBJ1-2
CDR3 protein: CASSPGTGGTGQYF; CDR3 DNA: TGTGCCAGCAGCCCAGGGACAGGTGGCACGGGGCAGTACTTC; clone size: NA; V gene: TRBV27; D gene: TRBD1; J gene: TRBJ2-7
CDR3 protein: CATSEGLAIQETQYF; CDR3 DNA: TGTGCCACCAGCGAGGGACTAGCGATCCAAGAGACCCAGTACTTC; clone size: NA; V gene: TRBV15; D gene: TRBD2; J gene: TRBJ2-5
CDR3 protein: CASSLGAGIIGGYTF; CDR3 DNA: TGTGCCAGCAGCTTAGGTGCAGGGATTATCGGTGGCTACACCTTC; clone size: NA; V gene: TRBV11-2; D gene: NA; J gene: TRBJ1-2
CDR3 protein: CASSQAGGGNTNYGYTF; CDR3 DNA: TGCGCCAGCAGCCAAGCGGGAGGGGGGAACACTAACTATGGCTACACCTTC; clone size: NA; V gene: TRBV4-1; D gene: NA; J gene: TRBJ1-2
CDR3 protein: CASSPGVSVETQYF; CDR3 DNA: TGTGCCAGCAGCCCAGGGGTTTCGGTAGAGACCCAGTACTTC; clone size: NA; V gene: TRBV6-6; D gene: NA; J gene: TRBJ2-5
CDR3 protein: CASRFGGITEAFF; CDR3 DNA: TGTGCCAGCAGATTTGGCGGCATTACTGAAGCTTTCTTT; clone size: once; V gene: TRBV5-5; D gene: NA; J gene: TRBJ1-1
CDR3 protein: CASTGNTEAFF; CDR3 DNA: TGTGCCAGCACGGGGAACACTGAAGCTTTCTTT; clone size: NA; V gene: TRBV9; D gene: NA; J gene: TRBJ1-1
CDR3 protein: CASRASGGRIEQFF; CDR3 DNA: TGTGCCAGCAGGGCAAGCGGGGGCAGGATTGAGCAGTTCTTC; clone size: NA; V gene: TRBV6-5; D gene: TRBD2; J gene: TRBJ2-1
CDR3 protein: CASSLDFGETQYF; CDR3 DNA: TGTGCCAGCAGCTTGGATTTCGGGGAGACCCAGTACTTC; clone size: NA; V gene: TRBV7-8; D gene: NA; J gene: TRBJ2-5
CDR3 protein: CASSPGQGIVEGYTF; CDR3 DNA: TGCGCCAGCAGCCCAGGACAGGGGATTGTTGAGGGCTACACCTTC; clone size: NA; V gene: TRBV5-1; D gene: TRBD1; J gene: TRBJ1-2
CDR3 protein: CASSLRPGTLSGSSGNTIYF; CDR3 DNA: TGTGCCAGCAGCCTCAGGCCGGGGACTCTTTCAGGTAGCTCTGGAAACACCATATATTTT; clone size: NA; V gene: TRBV7-8; D gene: NA; J gene: TRBJ1-3
CDR3 protein: CASSGGTASSYEQYF; CDR3 DNA: TGTGCCAGCAGCGGCGGGACGGCGAGCTCCTACGAGCAGTACTTC; clone size: NA; V gene: TRBV5-6; D gene: NA; J gene: TRBJ2-7
CDR3 protein: CASSRNGGGGQNSQYF; CDR3 DNA: TGTGCCAGCAGCCGGAACGGCGGGGGTGGGCAAAACAGTCAGTACTTC; clone size: few; V gene: TRBV5-4; D gene: TRBD2; J gene: TRBJ2-4
CDR3 protein: CASSTVLAGGDETQYF; CDR3 DNA: TGTGCCAGTAGTACAGTACTAGCGGGGGGTGATGAGACCCAGTACTTC; clone size: few; V gene: TRBV19; D gene: TRBD2; J gene: TRBJ2-5
CDR3 protein: CASSLDGQGPYEQYF; CDR3 DNA: TGCGCCAGCAGCCTAGACGGACAGGGCCCCTACGAGCAGTACTTC; clone size: NA; V gene: TRBV5-1; D gene: TRBD1; J gene: TRBJ2-7
CDR3 protein: CASSVWTGQDQPQHF; CDR3 DNA: TGTGCCAGTAGTGTCTGGACAGGGCAGGATCAGCCCCAGCATTTT; clone size: NA; V gene: TRBV19; D gene: TRBD1; J gene: TRBJ1-5